The 28 T cell receptor beta chains listed next were all sequenced from one sample in a study of radiotherapy plus CTLA-4 blockade in lung cancer. Generated by immunoSEQ multiplex PCR, the TCRdb table keeps only in-frame clones and is missing some. This repertoire shows tens of thousands of clones, approximately 80% found once; its top ten account for over 15%. The material sequenced was peripheral blood, taken from a patient treated with radiotherapy plus ipilimumab. The receptors come from a human donor with non-small cell lung cancer that progressed on radiotherapy plus ipilimumab.

V is TRBV14 and J is TRBJ2-7; 11 bases fit TRBD1. With 4 bases clipped from V and 2 bases from J, the junction kept 4 bases outside the gene matches. The CDR3 has 15 amino acids. The V gene's germline CDR1 is SGHDN and CDR2 FVKESK. CDR3 sequence reads: CASSLRDRGAYEQYF. In DNA form, the CDR3 reads TGTGCCAGCAGCCTCCGGGACAGGGGGGCCTACGAGCAGTACTTC.

The rearrangement links TRBV2 to TRBJ1-5; 9 positions match TRBD1. The CDR3 covers 14 residues. Germline CDR1 SNHLY, CDR2 FYNNEI. V lost 9 bases to trimming and J lost 4 bases; unmatched junction nucleotides: 7. CDR3 coding DNA: TGTGCCAGTAGCCGGGACAGGGTTAATCAGCCCCAGCATTTT. Amino acid sequence: CASSRDRVNQPQHF.

This clone came up once. This chain connects TRBV28 to TRBJ1-6; possibly TRBD1 for D (5 bases). The CDR3 spans 15 residues. Germline CDR1 MDHEN, CDR2 SYDVKM. The ends were cut back, 10 bases at V and 6 bases at J, with 19 bases in the middle. The CDR3 DNA reads TGTGCCACCACGCCCCAGGGATCCCCTAATTCACCCCTCCACTTT. As protein: CATTPQGSPNSPLHF.

The chain couples TRBV10-3 to TRBJ2-1; D possibly corresponds to TRBD1 (5 bases). CDR3 length: 15 amino acids. Per the germline V gene, CDR1 is ENHRY and CDR2 is SYGVKD. Trimming left V 2 bases short and J 8 bases short, with 16 bases between. CDR3 amino acids: CAISEGAGPIDEQFF. The CDR3 DNA follows: TGTGCCATCAGTGAGGGAGCAGGGCCGATCGATGAGCAGTTCTTC.

The chain couples TRBV7-9 to TRBJ2-5, with 8 bases fitting TRBD1. The germline gives CDR1 SEHNR, CDR2 FQNEAQ (reference sequence). This CDR3 contains 14 residues. The trim removed 3 bases at V and 4 bases at J, leaving 4 bases unmatched. The CDR3 region is CASSFGQGGETQYF. CDR3 nucleotide sequence: TGTGCCAGCAGCTTTGGACAGGGCGGAGAGACCCAGTACTTC.

The genes are TRBV6-5 and TRBJ1-1; maybe TRBD1 (5 bases). V gave up 3 bases and J gave up 1 base, with 12 bases separating them. CDR3 size: 15 residues. The V gene's germline CDR1 is MNHEY and CDR2 SVGAGI. CDR3 coding DNA: TGTGCCAGCAGTTATTCAGGGAGCGGGAACACTGAAGCTTTCTTT. Translating it yields CASSYSGSGNTEAFF.

The rearrangement links TRBV9 to TRBJ2-2, with TRBD1 matching over 9 bases. The germline V gene encodes CDR1 SGDLS and CDR2 YYNGEE. The V and J ends lost 0 bases and 7 bases, in that order; junction bases with no gene match: 16. This CDR3 has 19 amino acids. The CDR3 sequence is CASSVEKGTGLLVGGELFF. CDR3 DNA: TGTGCCAGCAGCGTAGAAAAGGGGACAGGGTTATTGGTTGGCGGGGAGCTGTTTTTT.

V is TRBV18 and J is TRBJ2-6; D gene ambiguous. The CDR3 is made up of 15 amino acids. Trimming pared 3 bases from V and 1 base from J, leaving 7 bases between. Germline V gene data show CDR1 as KGHSH and CDR2 as LQKENI. For the CDR3, the DNA is TGTGCCAGCTCACCCCGGTGGTCTGGGGCCAACGTCCTGACTTTC. It encodes CASSPRWSGANVLTF.

This chain links TRBV27 with TRBJ1-5; tentative D call: TRBD1 (6 bases). This CDR3 contains 15 residues. V lost 6 bases, J lost 1 base, and 13 bases lay in between. Looked up from germline, CDR1 is MNHEY and CDR2 is SMNVEV (reference sequence). The DNA for the CDR3 is TGTGCCAGCAGCACCTTGGGGGCAAGCAATCAGCCCCAGCATTTT. Protein: CASSTLGASNQPQHF.

This sequence joins TRBV29-1 and TRBJ2-1; a weak D match, TRBD2 (5 bases). Per germline, CDR1 SQVTM and CDR2 ANQGSEA. Deletions cut 0 bases from V and 6 bases from J, with 9 bases between. CDR3 size: 13 residues. CDR3 DNA sequence: TGCAGCGTTGAAGATGGAGGCCTCAATGAGCAGTTCTTC. It is translated as CSVEDGGLNEQFF.

V and J are TRBV10-2 and TRBJ1-1; possibly TRBD1 for D (6 bases). V was trimmed by 3 bases and J by 10 bases, leaving 18 bases between them. Germline V gives CDR1 WSHSY, CDR2 SAAADI. CDR3 length: 14 residues. The CDR3 nucleotides are TGCGCCAGCAGTGATTACAGGGCGGCCTCTGCAGCTTTCTTT. Translating gives CASSDYRAASAAFF.

About this clone: Other DNA sequences from this sample encode an identical CDR3 as well. The genes are TRBV5-6 and TRBJ2-2; unclear D gene. Germline CDR1 reads SGHDT; CDR2 reads YYEEEE. This CDR3 has 14 amino acids. Trimming removed 2 bases from V and 1 base from J, with 6 bases in between. The CDR3: CASSLGQNTGELFF. The DNA for the CDR3 is TGTGCCAGCAGCTTAGGGCAGAACACCGGGGAGCTGTTTTTT.

This chain links TRBV20-1 with TRBJ2-1; 7 bases fit TRBD1. Germline CDR1 DFQATT, CDR2 SNEGSKA (reference sequence). The CDR3 spans 11 residues. V gave up 5 bases and J gave up 9 bases; unmatched junction bases: 4. The DNA of the CDR3 is TGCAGTGCTGCAACAGGGGCTGAGCAGTTCTTC. Translation: CSAATGAEQFF.

The chain recombines TRBV7-8 with TRBJ1-4, with TRBD1 as a possible D gene (6 bases). The CDR3 has 16 amino acids. Germline CDR1 SGHVS, CDR2 FQNEAQ. V was cut by 1 base and J by 5 bases, with 14 bases left in between. CDR3 amino acids: CASSLGTGSANEKLFF. The CDR3 DNA reads as TGTGCCAGCAGCTTAGGCACAGGGTCCGCCAATGAAAAACTGTTTTTT.

The V call is TRBV6-1, the J call TRBJ2-1, with 9 nucleotides matching TRBD1. Losses at the gene ends were 6 bases for V and 6 bases for J; bases not matched to a gene: 3. Germline V CDR1 and CDR2: MNHNS, SASEGT. CDR3 length equals 13 residues. CDR3 protein: CASRQGASNEQFF. Here the CDR3 DNA reads TGTGCCAGCAGACAGGGGGCAAGCAATGAGCAGTTCTTC.

The rearrangement links TRBV30 to TRBJ1-5; maybe TRBD1 (6 bases). With 5 bases removed from V and 7 bases from J, the gap between germline ends came to 12 bases. Germline V CDR1 and CDR2: GTSNPN, SVGIG (reference sequence). This CDR3 has 12 amino acids. CDR3 nucleotides: TGTGCCTGGGGAGGGGGATCACAGCCCCAGCATTTT. Translated, it gives CAWGGGSQPQHF.

The CDR3 bases are TGCGCCAGCAGCCAAGGGCACGGATCCTACAATGAGCAGTTCTTC. Protein sequence: CASSQGHGSYNEQFF. The chain is built from TRBV4-3 and TRBJ2-1, with no clear D. This CDR3 is 15 amino acids long. V dropped 1 base and J dropped 1 base, with 8 bases sitting between them. Germline CDR1 reads LGHNA; CDR2 reads YSLEER.

The genes are TRBV7-2 and TRBJ2-7; 8 bases agree with TRBD1. Germline lookup yields CDR1 SGHTA and CDR2 FQGNSA. Unmatched junction bases numbered 4, after V lost 6 bases and J lost 3 bases. There are 13 residues in the CDR3. CDR3 sequence reads: CASSWTGSYEQYF. CDR3 sequence (DNA): TGTGCCAGCAGTTGGACAGGGAGCTACGAGCAGTACTTC. Filled out from reference TRBV7-2 and TRBJ2-7, the complete variable domain reads GAGVSQSPSNKVTEKGKDVELRCDPISGHTALYWYRQSLGQGLEFLIYFQGNSAPDKSGLPSDRFSAERTGGSVSTLTIQRTQQEDSAVYLCASSWTGSYEQYFGPGTRLTVT.

This clone was recorded once. The chain combines TRBV5-1 with TRBJ2-3; tentatively, D is TRBD1 or TRBD2 (5 bases each). There are 15 residues in the CDR3. Germline V gene lookup returns CDR1 SGHRS and CDR2 YFSETQ. V shed 7 bases and J shed 2 bases, with 17 bases lying between them. The CDR3 DNA is TGCGCCAGCCGACGGGGACCCAGCAACACAGATACGCAGTATTTT. Protein sequence: CASRRGPSNTDTQYF.

CDR3: CSVGGEAEGLYGYTF. In DNA, the CDR3 is TGCAGCGTTGGGGGAGAGGCGGAGGGTTTGTATGGCTACACCTTC. The rearrangement links TRBV29-1 to TRBJ1-2; D not certain. The CDR3 extends over 15 amino acids. Germline V gene sequence: CDR1 SQVTM, CDR2 ANQGSEA. With 4 bases removed from V and 5 bases from J, the gap between germline ends came to 20 bases.

V usage is TRBV7-9 and J usage is TRBJ2-1; 8 bases fit TRBD2. The germline gives CDR1 SEHNR, CDR2 FQNEAQ (reference sequence). The CDR3 consists of 15 residues. With V trimmed by 5 bases and J by 6 bases, 9 bases remained unmatched. The CDR3 coding sequence is TGTGCCAGCAGCCTGACTAGCGTGGGAGGCAATGAGCAGTTCTTC. Translation: CASSLTSVGGNEQFF.

This clone appeared a single time. CDR3 sequence reads: CASRGLFQVYNYGYTF. The DNA of the CDR3 is TGTGCCAGCAGGGGACTTTTCCAGGTTTATAACTATGGCTACACCTTC. The chain links TRBV28 to TRBJ1-2, with D possibly TRBD1 on 5 matching bases. The CDR3 is 16 amino acids. CDR1 is MDHEN and CDR2 is SYDVKM in the germline V gene. Trimming left V 6 bases short and J 1 base short, with 18 bases between.

The gene calls are TRBV6-5 and TRBJ1-2, with D perhaps TRBD1 (5 bases). V was trimmed by 1 base and J by 3 bases, leaving 12 bases between them. The CDR3 has 15 amino acids. Germline V lookup: CDR1 MNHEY, CDR2 SVGAGI. The CDR3 loop reads CASSYYGGADYGYTF. DNA of the CDR3: TGTGCCAGCAGTTACTACGGCGGGGCCGACTATGGCTACACCTTC.

CDR3 sequence reads: CASSLGQGWNEQYF. The CDR3 bases are TGTGCCAGCAGCTTAGGCCAGGGGTGGAACGAGCAGTACTTC. The chain employs TRBV5-6 and TRBJ2-7; D might be TRBD1 (6 bases). V was cut by 2 bases and J by 5 bases, with 14 bases left in between. This CDR3 is built from 14 residues. CDR1 is SGHDT and CDR2 is YYEEEE in the germline V gene.

The V call is TRBV2, the J call TRBJ2-2; TRBD2 matches 10 bases. From germline, CDR1 is SNHLY and CDR2 FYNNEI. The J segment lost 4 bases and the V segment lost 6 bases, leaving 5 bases of the junction unmatched. This CDR3 is 15 amino acids long. The CDR3 loop is CASSLAGVSTGELFF. The CDR3 DNA reads TGTGCCAGCAGCCTAGCGGGAGTTTCCACCGGGGAGCTGTTTTTT.

V and J are TRBV11-2 and TRBJ2-1; D gene unclear. CDR1 is SGHAT, CDR2 FQNNGV, per germline. Trimming cost V 0 bases and J 2 bases, with 8 bases left between them. There are 15 residues in the CDR3. CDR3 protein: CASSLDLGTYNEQFF. The CDR3 nucleotides are TGTGCCAGCAGCTTAGATCTAGGGACCTACAATGAGCAGTTCTTC.

The V gene is TRBV4-2, the J gene TRBJ1-5, with D perhaps matching TRBD1 (5 bases). This CDR3 spans 14 amino acids. Germline assignment: CDR1 LGHNA and CDR2 YNFKEQ. The V and J ends lost 1 base and 3 bases respectively, with 7 bases between them. The CDR3 sequence: CASSQGTFNQPQHF. For the CDR3, the DNA is TGTGCCAGCAGCCAAGGGACATTCAATCAGCCCCAGCATTTT.

This clone was seen more than once but under ten times. CDR3 DNA sequence: TGCGCCAGCAGCTTGGGGGAGCGGGGGGTACTCGATGAGCAGTTCTTC. It encodes CASSLGERGVLDEQFF. This sequence joins TRBV5-1 and TRBJ2-1; the match to TRBD2 covers 9 bases. Germline V gene lookup returns CDR1 SGHRS and CDR2 YFSETQ. The junction had 9 bases not matched to a gene; V was cut back by 0 bases and J by 8 bases. The CDR3 consists of 16 residues.